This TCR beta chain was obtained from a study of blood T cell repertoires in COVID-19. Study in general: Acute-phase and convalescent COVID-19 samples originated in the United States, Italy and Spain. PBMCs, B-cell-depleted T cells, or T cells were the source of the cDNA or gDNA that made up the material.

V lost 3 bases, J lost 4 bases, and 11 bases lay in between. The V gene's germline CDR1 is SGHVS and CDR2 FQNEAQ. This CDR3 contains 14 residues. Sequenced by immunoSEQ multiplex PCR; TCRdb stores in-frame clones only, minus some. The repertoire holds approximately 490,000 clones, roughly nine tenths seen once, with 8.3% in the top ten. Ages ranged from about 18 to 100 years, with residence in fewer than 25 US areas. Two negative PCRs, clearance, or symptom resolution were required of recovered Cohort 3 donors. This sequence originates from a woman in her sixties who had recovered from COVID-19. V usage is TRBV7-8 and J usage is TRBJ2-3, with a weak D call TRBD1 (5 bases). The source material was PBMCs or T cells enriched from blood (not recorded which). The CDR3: CASSFQGTADTQYF. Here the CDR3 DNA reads TGTGCCAGCAGCTTTCAGGGTACCGCAGATACGCAGTATTTT.